Below, 3 T cell receptor beta chains from the same sample are listed, as sequenced in a study of blood T cells in healthy people across ages. Through a sample-barcoded 5' primer and a J-beta primer mix, a second PCR was run for roughly 6 to 11 cycles. From the 5' RACE reads, TCRdb called clonotypes with MiXCR, one entry per CDR3 protein. The data hold about 1.7 million distinct CDR3 sequences, with about 30% observed a single time. Sequenced input: blood. All receptors come from a woman aged 25 to 39 in good health.

On this clonotype: This could be a read error, since a much larger clone is one nucleotide away. The DNA for the CDR3 is TGTGCCAGCAGCCCAGCTAACAGGGATCAAGAGACCCGGTACTTC. This sequence encodes CASSPANRDQETRYF. This rearrangement joins TRBV7-9 to TRBJ2-5; D might be TRBD1 (6 bases). The germline CDR1 and CDR2 sequences are SEHNR and FQNEAQ (reference sequence). CDR3 size: 15 residues. Full variable domain (missing parts from reference TRBV7-9 and TRBJ2-5): DTGVSQNPRHKITKRGQNVTFRCDPISEHNRLYWYRQTLGQGPEFLTYFQNEAQLEKSRLLSDRFSAERPKGSFSTLEIQRTEQGDSAMYLCASSPANRDQETRYFGPGTRLLVL.

The rearrangement uses TRBV2 and TRBJ1-1, with a weak D call TRBD1 (5 bases). This CDR3 spans 18 amino acids. Trimming removed 0 bases at V and 4 bases at J, with 21 bases between. Germline V CDR1 and CDR2: SNHLY, FYNNEI. The CDR3 sequence is CASSEAPPRQPSGTEAFF. Here the CDR3 DNA reads TGTGCCAGCAGTGAAGCCCCCCCAAGACAGCCTTCGGGCACTGAAGCTTTCTTT. Full variable domain (rest looked up from reference TRBV2 and TRBJ1-1): EPEVTQTPSHQVTQMGQEVILRCVPISNHLYFYWYRQILGQKVEFLVSFYNNEISEKSEIFDDQFSVERPDGSNFTLKIRSTKLEDSAMYFCASSEAPPRQPSGTEAFFGQGTRLTVV.

Note on this clonotype: Sequence at one end of the junction differs from germline and may be a read error. The rearrangement uses TRBV10-3 and TRBJ1-2; D perhaps matches TRBD1 (6 bases). The germline V gene has CDR1 ENHRY and CDR2 SYGVKD. The CDR3 has 16 residues. The CDR3 is CAISESGEGTNYGYTF. The CDR3 region has the DNA TGCGCCATCAGTGAGTCAGGGGAGGGAACTAACTATGGCTACACCTTC.